The present T cell receptor beta chain was sequenced within a study of low-dose radiotherapy and immunotherapy resistance in tumors (dated by TCRdb to between 2020 and 2023). Background on the whole study: Cohort 1 received 0.5 Gy per fraction every 2 weeks, with a prescribed total PTV dose of 6.5 Gy. Patients in Cohort 2 were given 1 Gy per fraction every two weeks, for a total of 13 Gy across 26 weeks. Patients were given nivolumab as a 240 mg flat dose every two weeks and ipilimumab at 1 mg/kg every six weeks, with both drugs delivered intravenously. Intravenous cyclophosphamide at 200 mg/m2 was administered every two weeks, one day ahead of each radiation and immunotherapy administration. Starting on cycle 1 day 1, patients took 300 mg of aspirin by mouth once a day for four cycles. Randomization of trial participants into treatment groups was not performed. Eight patients were included in the translational analysis, namely three from the first dose cohort plus the first five from the second dose cohort.

The V and J ends are trimmed by 5 bases and 8 bases, leaving 15 bases between them. The CDR3 starts with the cysteine, ends with the phenylalanine, and has 14 residues. Here the CDR3 DNA is all that survives: 42 bases in frame from base 1. CDR1 and CDR2, looked up from the germline V gene, are KGHDR and SFDVKD. Concerning this clonotype itself: Its antigen is unknown. One base away there is no much larger clone; base qualities are not given.

Donors were enrolled in RACIN, a single-arm phase I dose-escalation trial combining nivolumab, ipilimumab, aspirin, low-dose cyclophosphamide and low-dose radiotherapy. Patients were eligible if they had advanced solid tumors that were TIL-negative. First-strand cDNA was synthesized with Superscript III and a set of TRAV- and TRBV-specific primers, covering both TCRalpha and TCRbeta chains. A roughly 20-cycle PCR with Phusion amplified the TCRs, pairing a constant-region primer with the adapter that was attached to the V primers. The MessageAmp II aRNA Amplification Kit was used to amplify the isolated mRNA, with in vitro transcription run for approximately 15 hours at 37 degrees C. The Dynabeads mRNA DIRECT Purification Kit was used to isolate mRNA for TCR sequencing. Indexed Illumina adapters were added in a second Phusion PCR of 25 to 30 cycles, and the PCR products were purified with AMPure XP beads. The source study handled its data this way. Custom Perl scripts were used to pool TCR sequences that encoded the same protein, to remove out-of-frame sequences, and to calculate the abundance of each clonotype. The analysis excluded TCR sequences that were supported by just one read. Shannon entropy, Gini index, clonality, richness, and the frequency of TCRs shared between repertoires were included as repertoire metrics. The public reads were reanalyzed by TCRdb: fastp trimming at Q25, MiXCR alignment, in-frame beta chains only. Each entry is one CDR3 protein sequence, shown with its most common DNA and genes. Here the V and J calls rest on TCRdb's processing, not on the authors' analysis. The sample yields roughly 17,000 distinct CDR3 sequences; approximately 63% were counted once. The ten most abundant clones make up approximately 5% of the sample.

The chain is assembled from TRBV24-1 and TRBJ2-1; D gene: possibly TRBD2, on 5 matching bases. The origin of this receptor is a human donor with advanced metastatic prostate, ovarian, gallbladder or colorectal cancer (not recorded which). This table probably holds off-target reads from a library built for another chain. CDR3 sequence: CATSVEGAVDEQFF. The nucleotides read TGTGCCACCAGTGTCGAGGGAGCTGTCGATGAGCAGTTCTTC.